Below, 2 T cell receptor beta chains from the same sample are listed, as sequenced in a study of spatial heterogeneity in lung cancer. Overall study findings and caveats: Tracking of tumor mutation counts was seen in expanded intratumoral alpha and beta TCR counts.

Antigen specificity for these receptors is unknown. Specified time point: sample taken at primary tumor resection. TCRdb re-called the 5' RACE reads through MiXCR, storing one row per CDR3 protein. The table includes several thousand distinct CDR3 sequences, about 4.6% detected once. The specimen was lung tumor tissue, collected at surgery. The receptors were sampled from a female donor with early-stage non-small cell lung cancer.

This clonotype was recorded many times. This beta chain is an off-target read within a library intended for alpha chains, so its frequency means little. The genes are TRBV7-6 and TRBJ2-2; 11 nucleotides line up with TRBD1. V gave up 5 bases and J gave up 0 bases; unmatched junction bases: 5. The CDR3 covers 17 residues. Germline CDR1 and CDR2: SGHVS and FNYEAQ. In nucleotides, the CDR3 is TGTGCCAGCAGCCGGACAGGGGGCGCGTCGAACACCGGGGAGCTGTTTTTT. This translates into CASSRTGGASNTGELFF.

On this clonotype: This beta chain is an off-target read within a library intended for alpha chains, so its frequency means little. DNA for the CDR3: TGTGCCTACGAAAGAAACACTGAAGCTTTCTTT. Translating gives CAYERNTEAFF. The rearrangement joins TRBV30 to TRBJ1-1; D ambiguous. The germline V and J ends were trimmed by 7 bases and 2 bases, with 8 bases remaining between them. The germline gives CDR1 GTSNPN, CDR2 SVGIG (reference sequence). CDR3 size: 11 residues.